This T cell receptor beta chain emerged from a study of blood T cell repertoires in COVID-19. This table comes from immunoSEQ multiplex PCR, and its TCRdb copy is limited to in-frame clones, with some not included. The table shows around 230,000 clones, with approximately 90% occurring only once. Trimming left V 1 base short and J 5 bases short, with 8 bases between. The CDR3 length is 13 residues. From germline, CDR1 is SGHTA and CDR2 FQGNSA. V and J are TRBV7-2 and TRBJ1-2; D unresolved. The source is a man aged 55-75 years who had recovered from COVID-19. The sample consisted of peripheral blood. The CDR3 reads CASSLVRSYGYTF. As DNA, the CDR3 is TGTGCCAGCAGCTTAGTCAGATCGTATGGCTACACCTTC.